The 25 T cell receptor beta chains presented below share a single source sample, sequenced in a study of regulatory dendritic cells for organ transplantation. Data came from immunoSEQ multiplex PCR; TCRdb stores just in-frame clones and leaves some out. The table includes more than 10,000 clones, more than 55% detected once. Sequenced material: memory CD8+ T cells from blood. The subset denotes: CD45RO+ memory T cells. These receptors all come from a human donor in good health.

The CDR3 region has the DNA TGCGCCAGCAGCCAAGATTTGAATCGCGGGAGCGTTGACGAGCAGTACTTC. It codes for CASSQDLNRGSVDEQYF. This chain links TRBV4-3 with TRBJ2-7, with TRBD2 matching over 7 bases. The CDR3 covers 17 residues. Losses at the gene ends were 0 bases for V and 5 bases for J; bases not matched to a gene: 13. CDR1 is LGHNA, CDR2 YSLEER, per germline.

In this sample, this clone turned up a few times. The V and J genes are TRBV6-4 and TRBJ2-2, with TRBD1 matching 9 bases. V trimming: 4 bases; J trimming: 3 bases; junction bases outside the gene matches: 0. CDR3 length equals 14 residues. The germline CDR1 and CDR2 sequences are MRHNA and SNTAGT. The CDR3 reads CASSGQGDTGELFF. In nucleotides, the CDR3 is TGTGCCAGCAGTGGACAGGGGGACACCGGGGAGCTGTTTTTT.

The CDR3 DNA reads as TGCGCCAGCAGCGGGGAGGCTAGCACCGAGCACGATGAGCAGTTCTTC. Protein product: CASSGEASTEHDEQFF. V and J are TRBV5-1 and TRBJ2-1, with a tentative D call TRBD2 (6 bases). CDR3 size: 16 residues. The germline V and J ends were trimmed by 4 bases and 8 bases, with 22 bases remaining between them. Germline CDR1 reads SGHRS; CDR2 reads YFSETQ.

This clone is a singleton in its sample. The rearrangement links TRBV12-5 to TRBJ2-7; 7 bases agree with TRBD2. V was clipped by 5 bases and J by 1 base; unmatched bases: 11. The CDR3 is 16 residues long. The germline CDR1 and CDR2 sequences are LGHNT and FRNRAP. The CDR3 region is CASGLSAGVLSYEQYF. CDR3 coding DNA: TGTGCTAGTGGTCTGAGTGCGGGGGTGCTATCCTACGAGCAGTACTTC.

The rearrangement uses TRBV4-1 and TRBJ1-5; D ambiguous. This CDR3 spans 15 amino acids. The V gene's germline CDR1 is MGHRA and CDR2 YSYEKL. With 0 bases removed from V and 6 bases from J, the gap between germline ends came to 12 bases. In DNA form, the CDR3 reads TGCGCCAGCAGCCAAGAAGGTTTCCCCAGTCAGCCCCAGCATTTT. Protein: CASSQEGFPSQPQHF.

CDR3 nucleotides: TGTGCCAGCAGTGAAGGGGGGCGCTCCAATAACTATGGCTACACCTTC. Protein product: CASSEGGRSNNYGYTF. J is TRBJ1-2 and V is TRBV2, with D possibly matching TRBD1 (6 bases). V was shortened by 1 base and J by 1 base, with 13 bases between the two germline ends. The CDR3 consists of 16 residues. Germline lookup yields CDR1 SNHLY and CDR2 FYNNEI.

V gene TRBV18 combines with J gene TRBJ2-7; TRBD2 might be the D (6 bases). The germline CDR1 and CDR2 sequences are KGHSH and LQKENI. Trimming shortened V by 3 bases and J by 7 bases, and 16 bases separated the two germline ends. The CDR3 is 14 amino acids. The CDR3 is CASSPTHPAGEQYF. CDR3 coding DNA: TGTGCCAGCTCACCCACTCACCCCGCGGGGGAGCAGTACTTC. Variable domain in full (rest from reference TRBV18 and TRBJ2-7): NAGVMQNPRHLVRRRGQEARLRCSPMKGHSHVYWYRQLPEEGLKFMVYLQKENIIDESGMPKERFSAEFPKEGPSILRIQQVVRGDSAAYFCASSPTHPAGEQYFGPGTRLTVT.

The genes are TRBV7-2 and TRBJ1-2; D unresolved. V gave up 3 bases and J gave up 5 bases, with 4 bases separating them. This CDR3 region has 11 residues. Germline V gene sequence: CDR1 SGHTA, CDR2 FQGNSA. DNA of the CDR3: TGTGCCAGCAGCTTCGGTTATGGCTACACCTTC. Amino acids: CASSFGYGYTF.

The chain employs TRBV4-3 and TRBJ2-3; D is possibly TRBD2 (5 bases). This CDR3 has 16 residues. CDR1 and CDR2 from the germline V gene are LGHNA and YSLEER. V was pared by 1 base and J by 5 bases, with 16 bases between. Here the CDR3 DNA reads TGCGCCAGCAGCCAAGTTCCGAGAGGGAGAATAGATACGCAGTATTTT. Translating gives CASSQVPRGRIDTQYF.

V is TRBV7-9 and J is TRBJ2-7; 10 bases align to TRBD1. The junction had 6 bases not matched to a gene; V was cut back by 10 bases and J by 3 bases. The germline V gene has CDR1 SEHNR and CDR2 FQNEAQ (reference sequence). This CDR3 region has 13 residues. The CDR3 protein is CATNGQGDYEQYF. DNA of the CDR3: TGTGCCACGAATGGACAGGGGGACTACGAGCAGTACTTC. The full variable domain, in which reference TRBV7-9 and TRBJ2-7 provide the parts outside the CDR3, is DTGVSQNPRHKITKRGQNVTFRCDPISEHNRLYWYRQTLGQGPEFLTYFQNEAQLEKSRLLSDRFSAERPKGSFSTLEIQRTEQGDSAMYLCATNGQGDYEQYFGPGTRLTVT.

V usage is TRBV19 and J usage is TRBJ1-5; possible D gene TRBD1, 6 bases. CDR1 is LNHDA and CDR2 is SQIVND in the germline V gene (reference sequence). V lost 0 bases and J lost 0, with 18 bases in between. There are 19 residues in the CDR3. In DNA form, the CDR3 reads TGTGCCAGTAGTATAGATGGGGGGCAGTTCGGGTTTAGCAATCAGCCCCAGCATTTT. Translation gives CASSIDGGQFGFSNQPQHF.

The chain employs TRBV7-6 and TRBJ2-3; no clear D gene. CDR1 SGHVS and CDR2 FNYEAQ come from the germline V gene. The CDR3 runs 15 residues. With 1 base removed from V and 2 bases from J, the gap between germline ends came to 10 bases. The chain's CDR3 is CASSLVGRTTDTQYF. The CDR3 DNA reads as TGTGCCAGCAGCTTAGTCGGCAGAACCACAGATACGCAGTATTTT. The whole variable domain, filled in from reference TRBV7-6 and TRBJ2-3, reads GAGVSQSPRYKVTKRGQDVALRCDPISGHVSLYWYRQALGQGPEFLTYFNYEAQQDKSGLPNDRFSAERPEGSISTLTIQRTEQRDSAMYRCASSLVGRTTDTQYFGPGTRLTVL.

This clone was seen more than once but under ten times. The genes are TRBV10-1 and TRBJ1-2; TRBD1 agrees at 9 bases. Germline CDR1 and CDR2: WNHNN and SYGVQD (reference sequence). This CDR3 comprises 14 residues. V lost 4 bases, J lost 5 bases, and 5 bases stayed unmatched. CDR3 loop: CASSGGQGDYGYTF. The CDR3, as DNA: TGCGCCAGCAGTGGGGGACAGGGCGATTATGGCTACACCTTC.

A word on this clone: Different DNA sequences within this sample yield the same CDR3. CDR3 region: CASSLGTGDGYTF. For the CDR3, the DNA is TGTGCCAGCAGCTTGGGGACAGGGGACGGCTACACCTTC. The chain carries TRBV7-3 and TRBJ1-2; 10 positions agree with TRBD1. The ends lost 3 bases at V and 8 bases at J; junction bases unmatched: 3. CDR1 is SGHTA and CDR2 is FQGTGA in the germline V gene. The CDR3 sequence is 13 residues long.

CDR3: CASSPKGVTNYGYTF. The CDR3 DNA is TGTGCCAGCAGCCCCAAAGGGGTAACCAACTATGGCTACACCTTC. The chain links TRBV5-4 to TRBJ1-2, with D possibly matching TRBD1 (5 bases). Germline V gene data show CDR1 as SGHNT and CDR2 as YYREEE (reference sequence). V lost 4 bases, J lost 2 bases, and 15 bases lay in between. The CDR3 length is 15 residues.

J is TRBJ2-7 and V is TRBV21-1; the table names TRBD2, a call not compared with the DNA. TRBV21-1 is a known pseudogene. The CDR3 runs to 14 residues. This CDR3 is CARASSGSTNEQYF. CDR3 in DNA: TGTGCCCGAGCAAGCAGCGGGAGTACCAACGAGCAGTACTTC.

Comment on this clone: A read error is likely, as this CDR3 ends without the conserved phenylalanine or tryptophan. The DNA is omitted, as the CDR3 cannot be located on it reliably, and the CDR3 follows TCRdb's listing. The chain employs TRBV7-4 and TRBJ1-6; TRBD1, the D gene given by the table, was not confirmed from the DNA. The CDR3 sequence runs 15 residues, both termini included. In germline, CDR1 is SGHVT, CDR2 SQSDAQ. The CDR3 sequence is CASHPCGQGLSTPPL.

The rearrangement uses TRBV4-2 and TRBJ1-1, with D unclear. This CDR3 spans 14 amino acids. Germline V gives CDR1 LGHNA, CDR2 YNFKEQ. V shed 0 bases and J shed 5 bases, with 10 bases lying between them. The CDR3 protein is CASSQDISGTEAFF. CDR3 sequence (DNA): TGTGCCAGCAGCCAAGATATTTCGGGAACTGAAGCTTTCTTT.

The chain carries TRBV4-1 and TRBJ2-7; TRBD1 matches at 7 bases. Germline V CDR1 and CDR2: MGHRA, YSYEKL. Trimming removed 1 base from V and 4 bases from J; junction bases left unmatched: 4. The CDR3 extends over 14 amino acids. The CDR3: CASSQGQGIYEQYF. The CDR3 bases are TGCGCCAGCAGCCAAGGACAGGGAATTTACGAGCAGTACTTC.

This chain uses TRBV6-5 with TRBJ1-3, with no clear D. V was cut by 7 bases and J by 4 bases, with 14 bases left in between. Germline CDR1 is MNHEY and CDR2 is SVGAGI. The CDR3 is 14 residues long. The DNA for the CDR3 is TGTGCCAGCACCCCCCCGTTCGGGGGAAACACCATATATTTT. This encodes CASTPPFGGNTIYF.

The chain has TRBV25-1 and TRBJ2-5; D possibly corresponds to TRBD2 (6 bases). Germline loops: CDR1 MGHDK, CDR2 SYGVNS. V lost 3 bases and J 4 bases, leaving 6 bases between the germline ends. This CDR3 is built from 12 residues. The CDR3 is CASSDGRETQYF. DNA of the CDR3: TGTGCCAGCAGTGACGGGAGAGAGACCCAGTACTTC.

This clone was recorded once. The J gene is TRBJ2-1, the V gene TRBV6-4, with TRBD2 identical over 8 bases. V lost 6 bases, J lost 4 bases, and 8 bases stayed unmatched. Germline V gives CDR1 MRHNA, CDR2 SNTAGT. The CDR3 totals 15 residues. The CDR3 DNA reads TGTGCCAGCAGCGGGGGGGCAGGGGAATACAATGAGCAGTTCTTC. Amino acid sequence: CASSGGAGEYNEQFF.

The chain employs TRBV11-3 and TRBJ2-3, with TRBD2 matching over 8 bases. CDR1 is SGHNT and CDR2 is YENEEA in the germline V gene. The length of the CDR3 is 16 residues. Trimming at V came to 2 bases and at J to 3 bases, leaving 7 bases not matched to a gene. In nucleotides, the CDR3 is TGTGCCAGCAGCTTACCCGCGGGAGGTGGGACAGATACGCAGTATTTT. Amino acids: CASSLPAGGGTDTQYF.

On this clone itself: The junction and the germline gene differ at one end; a read error may be behind it. This chain connects TRBV7-7 to TRBJ2-1, with 9 bases fitting TRBD2. The CDR3 totals 18 residues. Looked up from germline, CDR1 is SSHAT and CDR2 is FNYEAQ (reference sequence). The CDR3 DNA reads as TGTGCTAGCAGCTTGGACGAGGGCGGGAGGGCCGACTACAATGAGCAGTTCTTC. It yields the protein CASSLDEGGRADYNEQFF.

The rearrangement links TRBV28 to TRBJ1-5, with 12 bases matching TRBD1. Germline V CDR1 and CDR2: MDHEN, SYDVKM. V shed 5 bases, J shed 7 bases, and the junction held 6 bases outside the gene matches. The CDR3 covers 15 residues. The CDR3 DNA follows: TGTGCCAGCAGTCCGGGACAGGGGGCTTGGCAGCCCCAGCATTTT. It codes for CASSPGQGAWQPQHF.